This is a list of T cell receptor beta chains from one sample in a study of blood T cells in healthy people across ages. MiXCR was run by TCRdb on the 5' RACE reads, yielding one entry per CDR3 protein. The top ten hold roughly 17% of the sample, which has 870,000 or so distinct CDR3 sequences, about 28% seen once. The sequencing sample was made of blood. The receptors were sampled from a woman of 80 years or more in good health. Each CDR3 is given with its conserved first and last residue. Fields, in order: CDR3 DNA, CDR3 protein, V gene, J gene, clone size, D gene. D genes are given only for firm matches. Size is stated for part of the rows, as once, few or many counts, or as a class when the clone is expanded.

CDR3nt: TGTGCCAGCAGTCCTCGGGAGGGATTAATAACCGGGGAGCTGTTTTTT
CDR3aa: CASSPREGLITGELFF
v_gene: TRBV6-5
j_gene: TRBJ2-2
abundance: few
d_gene: TRBD2

CDR3nt: TGTGCCAGCAGCCCCTTTGACAGGGGTAGGAATTCACCCCTCCACTTT
CDR3aa: CASSPFDRGRNSPLHF
v_gene: TRBV9
j_gene: TRBJ1-6
abundance: few
d_gene: TRBD1

CDR3nt: TGCAGTGCTAGGGCCGGGACTAGCCAAGAGACCCAGTACTTC
CDR3aa: CSARAGTSQETQYF
v_gene: TRBV20-1
j_gene: TRBJ2-5
abundance: -
d_gene: TRBD2

CDR3nt: TGTGCCAGCAGCTTAGCAGCCGGGTACAACTATGGCTACACCTTC
CDR3aa: CASSLAAGYNYGYTF
v_gene: TRBV7-9
j_gene: TRBJ1-2
abundance: few
d_gene: -

CDR3nt: TGCGCCAGCAGCTTGGGAGCGGGGGCGTCCGGCGGGGAGCTGTTTTTT
CDR3aa: CASSLGAGASGGELFF
v_gene: TRBV5-1
j_gene: TRBJ2-2
abundance: many
d_gene: TRBD2

CDR3nt: TGTGCCAGCAGCCAAGGTAAACACCTTGAAGCTTTCTTT
CDR3aa: CASSQGKHLEAFF
v_gene: TRBV7-2
j_gene: TRBJ1-1
abundance: few
d_gene: -

CDR3nt: TGTGCCAGCAGTGGACAGGGGGCGTTCGGGGAGCTGTTTTTT
CDR3aa: CASSGQGAFGELFF
v_gene: TRBV2
j_gene: TRBJ2-2
abundance: few
d_gene: TRBD1

CDR3nt: TGTGCCAGCAGCCTCCGCGGGACAGGGGCCTACGAGCAGTACTTC
CDR3aa: CASSLRGTGAYEQYF
v_gene: TRBV11-3
j_gene: TRBJ2-7
abundance: few
d_gene: TRBD1

CDR3nt: TGCAGTGCGCGCACAATGAATGAGCAGTTCTTC
CDR3aa: CSARTMNEQFF
v_gene: TRBV20-1
j_gene: TRBJ2-1
abundance: many
d_gene: -

CDR3nt: TGTGCCAGCAGCCCCTCCCGCATCAATCAGCCCCAGCATTTT
CDR3aa: CASSPSRINQPQHF
v_gene: TRBV7-2
j_gene: TRBJ1-5
abundance: few
d_gene: -

CDR3nt: TGCAGTTTTAGGGACACTAACTACGAGCAGTACTTC
CDR3aa: CSFRDTNYEQYF
v_gene: TRBV20-1
j_gene: TRBJ2-7
abundance: once
d_gene: -

CDR3nt: TGTGCCAGCAGCCCCTTAGGGACAGGGGCGAGAAACACTGAAGCTTTCTTT
CDR3aa: CASSPLGTGARNTEAFF
v_gene: TRBV12-1
j_gene: TRBJ1-1
abundance: -
d_gene: -

CDR3nt: TGTGCCGGCTCTCCAGGCGGGACAGGTACTTCACCCCTCCACTTT
CDR3aa: CAGSPGGTGTSPLHF
v_gene: TRBV6-6
j_gene: TRBJ1-6
abundance: few
d_gene: TRBD1

CDR3nt: TGCAGTGCTAGAGATTCGCCAGATACGCAGTATTTT
CDR3aa: CSARDSPDTQYF
v_gene: TRBV20-1
j_gene: TRBJ2-3
abundance: many
d_gene: -

CDR3nt: TGTGCCAGCAGCCTCCCAGCGGGAGAGAACAATGAGCAGTTCTTC
CDR3aa: CASSLPAGENNEQFF
v_gene: TRBV7-9
j_gene: TRBJ2-1
abundance: many
d_gene: TRBD2

CDR3nt: TGTGCCAGCCTAATGCGGCTAGCCTATACAGATACGCAGTATTTT
CDR3aa: CASLMRLAYTDTQYF
v_gene: TRBV2
j_gene: TRBJ2-3
abundance: -
d_gene: -

CDR3nt: TGTGCCAGCAGCGGGAACCGACGGTTGAACACTGAAGCTTTCTTT
CDR3aa: CASSGNRRLNTEAFF
v_gene: TRBV5-5
j_gene: TRBJ1-1
abundance: few
d_gene: -

CDR3nt: TGCAGTGCTAGAGATGTCCCTAGCGGGGGGGCCTTAAAAAATTGGCAGTTCTTC
CDR3aa: CSARDVPSGGALKNWQFF
v_gene: TRBV20-1
j_gene: TRBJ2-1
abundance: many
d_gene: TRBD2

CDR3nt: TGTGCCAGCAGCCAAGACGAGCGGGACAGGGTGTCTGATCAGCCCCAGCATTTT
CDR3aa: CASSQDERDRVSDQPQHF
v_gene: TRBV14
j_gene: TRBJ1-5
abundance: many
d_gene: TRBD1

CDR3nt: TGCGCCAGCAGCCAAGACCCCTGGGCAGGGGGGACAGATACGCAGTATTTT
CDR3aa: CASSQDPWAGGTDTQYF
v_gene: TRBV4-3
j_gene: TRBJ2-3
abundance: few
d_gene: -

CDR3nt: TGTGCCACCAGTGGAAGAGAGGGAGGGGTTTACAATGAGCAGTTCTTC
CDR3aa: CATSGREGGVYNEQFF
v_gene: TRBV24-1
j_gene: TRBJ2-1
abundance: few
d_gene: TRBD2

CDR3nt: TGTGCCAGCAGCTTAAGCTCGGGAAATGAGCAGTTCTTC
CDR3aa: CASSLSSGNEQFF
v_gene: TRBV7-2
j_gene: TRBJ2-1
abundance: many
d_gene: -

CDR3nt: TGTGCCAGCAGTAACCCGGGACAGGGGGGTACTGAAGCTTTCTTT
CDR3aa: CASSNPGQGGTEAFF
v_gene: TRBV6-6
j_gene: TRBJ1-1
abundance: few
d_gene: TRBD1

CDR3nt: TGTGCCAGCAGCTCCCCAGGGGGGAGGGCCAACGTCCTGACTTTC
CDR3aa: CASSSPGGRANVLTF
v_gene: TRBV7-9
j_gene: TRBJ2-6
abundance: few
d_gene: -

CDR3nt: TGCAGTGCTAGGAGTATTAGCGGGGTTGGCACAGATACGCAGTATTTT
CDR3aa: CSARSISGVGTDTQYF
v_gene: TRBV20-1
j_gene: TRBJ2-3
abundance: -
d_gene: TRBD2

CDR3nt: TGTGCCAGCAGCTTAAGACTAGCGGGAGGGCGCAATGAGCAGTTCTTC
CDR3aa: CASSLRLAGGRNEQFF
v_gene: TRBV7-2
j_gene: TRBJ2-1
abundance: -
d_gene: TRBD2

CDR3nt: TGTGCCAGCAGTGAACAATTGGAGTACTTC
CDR3aa: CASSEQLEYF
v_gene: TRBV2
j_gene: TRBJ2-5
abundance: -
d_gene: -

CDR3nt: TGTGCCAGCAGTTTAGGTCGGGGGACAGGCTACAATGAGCAGTTCTTC
CDR3aa: CASSLGRGTGYNEQFF
v_gene: TRBV12-3/TRBV12-4
j_gene: TRBJ2-1
abundance: -
d_gene: TRBD1

CDR3nt: TGCAGTGCTAGAGGTCAACGGGCCCTCTGGCCCCAGCATTTT
CDR3aa: CSARGQRALWPQHF
v_gene: TRBV20-1
j_gene: TRBJ1-5
abundance: many
d_gene: -

CDR3nt: TGTGCCAGCAGTTCGGGGACTACCTACACAGATACGCAGTATTTT
CDR3aa: CASSSGTTYTDTQYF
v_gene: TRBV2
j_gene: TRBJ2-3
abundance: few
d_gene: TRBD2

CDR3nt: TGCAGTGCTAGAGAAGGAGGGTCTGGAAACACCATATATTTT
CDR3aa: CSAREGGSGNTIYF
v_gene: TRBV20-1
j_gene: TRBJ1-3
abundance: few
d_gene: -

CDR3nt: TGTGCCAGCAGTAGACAGGGGGGAGTCACAGATACGCAGTATTTT
CDR3aa: CASSRQGGVTDTQYF
v_gene: TRBV12-3/TRBV12-4
j_gene: TRBJ2-3
abundance: many
d_gene: TRBD1

CDR3nt: TGCGCCAGCAGCTTGCTCCTCCCTACCGGGACAGGGAACTATGGCTACACCTTC
CDR3aa: CASSLLLPTGTGNYGYTF
v_gene: TRBV5-1
j_gene: TRBJ1-2
abundance: -
d_gene: TRBD1

CDR3nt: TGCAGTGCTTCAAGAATTATGAACACTGAAGCTTTCTTT
CDR3aa: CSASRIMNTEAFF
v_gene: TRBV20-1
j_gene: TRBJ1-1
abundance: -
d_gene: -

CDR3nt: TGTGCCAGCAGCCAAGGGGGCGGGGGGGCCTCCTACAATGAGCAGTACTTC
CDR3aa: CASSQGGGGASYNEQYF
v_gene: TRBV3-1
j_gene: TRBJ2-7
abundance: once
d_gene: TRBD2

CDR3nt: TGTGCCAGCAAAATGGAGAGCACAGATACGCAGTATTTT
CDR3aa: CASKMESTDTQYF
v_gene: TRBV3-1
j_gene: TRBJ2-3
abundance: few
d_gene: -

CDR3nt: TGTGCCAGCAGCCAAGATCGAGGGAACACTGAAGCTTTCTTT
CDR3aa: CASSQDRGNTEAFF
v_gene: TRBV14
j_gene: TRBJ1-1
abundance: many
d_gene: -

CDR3nt: TGTGCCAGCAGCCCTAGCGGGAGAATCGACGAGCAGTACTTC
CDR3aa: CASSPSGRIDEQYF
v_gene: TRBV4-2
j_gene: TRBJ2-7
abundance: -
d_gene: TRBD2

CDR3nt: TGTGCCAGCAGCTCCCTAGGGACAGCCGCCAAAAACATTCAGTACTTC
CDR3aa: CASSSLGTAAKNIQYF
v_gene: TRBV7-2
j_gene: TRBJ2-4
abundance: many
d_gene: TRBD1

CDR3nt: TGTGCCAGCAGCTTACATCGTCCCAGCCCAAAGACGAGCACAGATACGCAGTATTTT
CDR3aa: CASSLHRPSPKTSTDTQYF
v_gene: TRBV7-2
j_gene: TRBJ2-3
abundance: many
d_gene: -

CDR3nt: TGCAGTGCTAGCGGGACCGGGACAGAGGACTATGGCTACACCTTC
CDR3aa: CSASGTGTEDYGYTF
v_gene: TRBV20-1
j_gene: TRBJ1-2
abundance: few
d_gene: TRBD1

CDR3nt: TGCAGTGCTTCTCAGGGGGCTACGGGGGCCAACGTCCTGACTTTC
CDR3aa: CSASQGATGANVLTF
v_gene: TRBV20-1
j_gene: TRBJ2-6
abundance: -
d_gene: TRBD1

CDR3nt: TGCAGCGTTGACGCGGGAGGGCGGGATGAGCAGTTCTTC
CDR3aa: CSVDAGGRDEQFF
v_gene: TRBV29-1
j_gene: TRBJ2-1
abundance: -
d_gene: TRBD2

CDR3nt: TGCGCCAGCAGCCTCCATTTGGGGGGGGAGACCCAGTACTTC
CDR3aa: CASSLHLGGETQYF
v_gene: TRBV5-1
j_gene: TRBJ2-5
abundance: many
d_gene: TRBD2

CDR3nt: TGCGCCAGCAGCTCGCAGGGAAGAGGTAGAAGCTCCTACGAGCAGTACTTC
CDR3aa: CASSSQGRGRSSYEQYF
v_gene: TRBV5-1
j_gene: TRBJ2-7
abundance: many
d_gene: -

CDR3nt: TGTGCCAGCAGTTTAGGGGAACGGCAGCCCCAGCATTTT
CDR3aa: CASSLGERQPQHF
v_gene: TRBV12-3/TRBV12-4
j_gene: TRBJ1-5
abundance: many
d_gene: -

CDR3nt: TGTGCCTGGGGACAGGGTTTAAAAGAGACCCAGTACTTC
CDR3aa: CAWGQGLKETQYF
v_gene: TRBV30
j_gene: TRBJ2-5
abundance: many
d_gene: TRBD1

CDR3nt: TGTGCCAGCAGCTTAGAGCAGGGTCCCCACGAGCAGTACTTC
CDR3aa: CASSLEQGPHEQYF
v_gene: TRBV7-2
j_gene: TRBJ2-7
abundance: many
d_gene: -

CDR3nt: TGCAGTGCTAGAGATTCTGCGAGGGGGCGCGGCTATGGCTACACCTTC
CDR3aa: CSARDSARGRGYGYTF
v_gene: TRBV20-1
j_gene: TRBJ1-2
abundance: -
d_gene: TRBD1

CDR3nt: TGTGCCAGCAGCTCCTATGACAGGGAGAACACTGAAGCTTTCTTT
CDR3aa: CASSSYDRENTEAFF
v_gene: TRBV5-5
j_gene: TRBJ1-1
abundance: few
d_gene: TRBD1